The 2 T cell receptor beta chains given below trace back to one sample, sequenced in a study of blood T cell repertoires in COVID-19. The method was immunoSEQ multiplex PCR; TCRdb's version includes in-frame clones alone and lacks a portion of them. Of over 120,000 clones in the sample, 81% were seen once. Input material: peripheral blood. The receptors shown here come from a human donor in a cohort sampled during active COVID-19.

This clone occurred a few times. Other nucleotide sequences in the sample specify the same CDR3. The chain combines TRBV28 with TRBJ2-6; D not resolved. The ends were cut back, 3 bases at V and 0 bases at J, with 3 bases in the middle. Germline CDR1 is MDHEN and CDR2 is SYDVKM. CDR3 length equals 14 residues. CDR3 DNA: TGTGCCAGCAGTTTTAGCTCTGGGGCCAACGTCCTGACTTTC. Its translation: CASSFSSGANVLTF. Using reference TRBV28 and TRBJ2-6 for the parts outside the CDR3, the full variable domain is DVKVTQSSRYLVKRTGEKVFLECVQDMDHENMFWYRQDPGLGLRLIYFSYDVKMKEKGDIPEGYSVSREKKERFSLILESASTNQTSMYLCASSFSSGANVLTFGAGSRLTVL.

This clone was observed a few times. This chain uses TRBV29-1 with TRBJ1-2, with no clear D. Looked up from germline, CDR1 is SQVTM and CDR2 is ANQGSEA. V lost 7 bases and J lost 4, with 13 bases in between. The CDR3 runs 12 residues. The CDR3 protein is CSATATRYGYTF. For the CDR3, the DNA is TGCAGCGCTACGGCGACACGCTATGGCTACACCTTC.